This is a list of T cell receptor beta chains from one sample in a study of T cell changes during pregnancy in multiple sclerosis. The method was immunoSEQ multiplex PCR; TCRdb's version includes in-frame clones alone and lacks a portion of them. The repertoire has tens of thousands of clones, 89% of them found once; the top ten carry roughly 0.9%. This material consisted of peripheral blood, taken in the first trimester of pregnancy. These receptors came from a female donor in good health, enrolled as a control in a pregnancy study. The CDR3 runs from the conserved cysteine through the conserved F or W. Each record gives: V gene, D gene, CDR3 protein. A D gene is named only where the DNA matches it firmly.

>TRBV19|TRBD1
CASSMESGTGVNGYTF
>TRBV15|-
CATSSSLREGPKHF
>TRBV7-9|-
CASSREFNQPQHF
>TRBV5-6|-
CASSLVQGGTSEKLFF
>TRBV4-2|-
CASSQDASLSSYEQYF
>TRBV6-1|TRBD2
CASASRGGLFSEQFF
>TRBV5-5|TRBD1
CASSLGQGGTVWQYF
>TRBV28|TRBD1
CASSQGVPYNEQFF
>TRBV7-2|TRBD2
CATARASGPYNEQFF
>TRBV5-4|-
CASSLQGGETQYF
>TRBV19|-
CASSIVQTNYGYTF
>TRBV5-1|-
CASSLGPTNEQYF
>TRBV6-5|TRBD1
CASRGQGNNQPQHF
>TRBV2|TRBD1
CASTSRTGATYQHF
>TRBV7-8|-
CASSLGRENTEAFF
>TRBV28|-
CASTRTTSSYEQYF